One sample yielded the 20 T cell receptor beta chains listed below, sequenced in a study of T cell repertoires in cytomegalovirus infection. One entry per CDR3 protein results from TCRdb running MiXCR on the reads. The top ten hold 25% to 30% of the sample, which has 150,000 to 200,000 distinct CDR3 sequences, roughly an eighth seen once. Sequencing input: PBMCs. These receptor sequences come from a human donor in good health (CMV status not recorded). Some clones in this sample may be carry-over from other donors' samples.

This clonotype was found many times. The CDR3 is CASSLGTVSNQPQHF. DNA for the CDR3: TGTGCCAGCAGCCTTGGGACAGTTAGCAATCAGCCCCAGCATTTT. The chain joins TRBV7-2 to TRBJ1-5, with TRBD1 identical over 7 bases. The germline gives CDR1 SGHTA, CDR2 FQGNSA. J gave up 0 bases and V 5 bases, and 4 bases lay outside the gene matches. This CDR3 comprises 15 residues.

This clonotype was seen a handful of times. This chain connects TRBV18 to TRBJ1-1; TRBD1 might be the D (6 bases). The ends were cut back, 3 bases at V and 1 base at J, with 12 bases in the middle. The CDR3 covers 15 residues. Germline loops: CDR1 KGHSH, CDR2 LQKENI. This CDR3 reads CASSPRQVENTEAFF. The CDR3 nucleotides read TGTGCCAGCTCACCTAGACAGGTCGAGAACACTGAAGCTTTCTTT.

This clonotype was recorded at least ten times. The chain is built from TRBV7-3 and TRBJ1-1; D gene ambiguous. The V end lost 3 bases, the J end lost 1 base, and 6 bases lay between the germline ends. From germline, CDR1 is SGHTA and CDR2 FQGTGA. The CDR3 spans 13 residues. CDR3 sequence: CASSFKQNTEAFF. The CDR3 DNA reads as TGTGCCAGCAGCTTCAAACAGAACACTGAAGCTTTCTTT.

V gene TRBV27 combines with J gene TRBJ1-6; 11 nucleotides line up with TRBD1. The germline V gene encodes CDR1 MNHEY and CDR2 SMNVEV (reference sequence). This CDR3 is 14 amino acids long. V shed 11 bases and J 9 bases; nucleotides not matched to a gene: 9. CDR3 coding DNA: TGTGCCGTACGGACAGGGGGCCTGGTTTCACCCCTCCACTTT. Its translation is CAVRTGGLVSPLHF.

The rearrangement joins TRBV11-2 to TRBJ2-2; D is undetermined. This CDR3 is built from 15 residues. Trimming removed 5 bases from V and 2 bases from J, with 12 bases in between. CDR1 is SGHAT, CDR2 FQNNGV, per germline. The CDR3 bases are TGTGCCAGCAGCCTGGAGACCGTTAACACCGGGGAGCTGTTTTTT. Its translation is CASSLETVNTGELFF.

V usage is TRBV6-5 and J usage is TRBJ2-5; no reliable D call. CDR1 MNHEY and CDR2 SVGAGI come from the germline V gene. Trimming pared 5 bases from V and 4 bases from J, leaving 8 bases between. The CDR3 is 12 amino acids. CDR3 in DNA: TGTGCCAGCAGTGACTTTCTAGAGACCCAGTACTTC. Its translation: CASSDFLETQYF.

The chain is built from TRBV7-3 and TRBJ2-7; 9 bases agree with TRBD2. The CDR3 length is 15 residues. With 1 base clipped from V and 5 bases from J, the junction kept 6 bases outside the gene matches. In germline, CDR1 is SGHTA, CDR2 FQGTGA. The DNA for the CDR3 is TGTGCCAGCAGCTTAAGAGTGGCGGGGGGGCACGAGCAGTACTTC. The encoded protein is CASSLRVAGGHEQYF.

The V and J genes are TRBV2 and TRBJ2-5, with a possible D match to TRBD1 (6 bases). With 6 bases removed from V and 2 bases from J, the gap between germline ends came to 13 bases. This CDR3 has 14 residues. Germline V gene lookup returns CDR1 SNHLY and CDR2 FYNNEI. CDR3 coding DNA: TGTGCCAGCAGAGGGGGACAACAGCAAGAGACCCAGTACTTC. This translates into CASRGGQQQETQYF.

This clonotype was counted at least ten times. The chain has TRBV6-1 and TRBJ1-1; 8 bases are shared with TRBD1. Trimming at V came to 6 bases and at J to 10 bases, leaving 4 bases not matched to a gene. This CDR3 region has 11 residues. Looked up from germline, CDR1 is MNHNS and CDR2 is SASEGT. The CDR3 coding sequence is TGTGCCAGCAGGAGGACAGGGCGAGCTTTCTTT. Residues: CASRRTGRAFF.

This clonotype was recorded at least ten times. The chain couples TRBV7-2 to TRBJ2-3; no clear D. This CDR3 has 14 amino acids. V lost 2 bases, J lost 4 bases, and 10 bases lay in between. Germline CDR1 is SGHTA and CDR2 is FQGNSA. CDR3 sequence: CASSLRVLADTQYF. The DNA of the CDR3 is TGTGCCAGCAGCTTAAGGGTTCTGGCAGATACGCAGTATTTT.

The CDR3 coding sequence is TGTGCCAGCAGTGAATCGAAGGGGGGAGCTGGCTACACCTTC. Translating gives CASSESKGGAGYTF. The rearrangement joins TRBV2 to TRBJ1-2; tentatively, D is TRBD1 (6 bases). Per germline, CDR1 SNHLY and CDR2 FYNNEI. V was pared by 2 bases and J by 7 bases, with 14 bases between. CDR3 size: 14 residues.

This clonotype has just a few counts. The chain has TRBV10-3 and TRBJ1-2; 8 nucleotides align to TRBD1. The CDR3 sequence is 13 residues long. Germline assignment: CDR1 ENHRY and CDR2 SYGVKD. V lost 0 bases, J lost 6 bases, and 0 bases stayed unmatched. The CDR3 bases are TGTGCCATCAGTGAGTCGACAGGGGATGGCTACACCTTC. Translated: CAISESTGDGYTF.

The chain couples TRBV28 to TRBJ1-4; D is unclear. CDR3 size: 15 residues. CDR1 and CDR2 (germline): MDHEN, SYDVKM. V lost 5 bases, J lost 8 bases, and 18 bases lay in between. The CDR3 bases are TGTGCCAGCAGTACCCACGATTTAGGACGCGAAAAACTGTTTTTT. It is translated as CASSTHDLGREKLFF. Full variable domain (outside the CDR3, taken from reference TRBV28 and TRBJ1-4): DVKVTQSSRYLVKRTGEKVFLECVQDMDHENMFWYRQDPGLGLRLIYFSYDVKMKEKGDIPEGYSVSREKKERFSLILESASTNQTSMYLCASSTHDLGREKLFFGSGTQLSVL.

This chain uses TRBV3-1 with TRBJ1-3; D is perhaps TRBD1 (6 bases). Germline loops: CDR1 LGHDT, CDR2 YNNKEL (reference sequence). V was shortened by 1 base and J by 2 bases, with 21 bases between the two germline ends. This CDR3 region has 19 residues. The CDR3 here is CASSQVFGGRKFPGNTIYF. In DNA form, the CDR3 reads TGTGCCAGCAGCCAAGTCTTCGGGGGCCGAAAGTTTCCTGGAAACACCATATATTTT.

The gene calls are TRBV6-5 and TRBJ2-3; TRBD2 agrees at 14 bases. The CDR3 is 14 amino acids. The junction had 5 bases not matched to a gene; V was cut back by 10 bases and J by 5 bases. Germline V gene sequence: CDR1 MNHEY, CDR2 SVGAGI. CDR3 residues: CATRLAGGQDTQYF. The DNA for the CDR3 is TGTGCCACTCGACTAGCGGGGGGGCAAGATACGCAGTATTTT.

With regard to this clonotype: A read error may explain this, as a much larger clone is one base away. Without the conserved terminal phenylalanine or tryptophan, this CDR3 likely stems from a read error. This chain connects TRBV7-2 to TRBJ1-5; D call uncertain. The V gene's germline CDR1 is SGHTA and CDR2 FQGNSA. V gave up 2 bases and J gave up 6 bases, with 5 bases separating them. This CDR3 region has 12 residues. CDR3 residues: CASSLYSQPQHL. As DNA, the CDR3 is TGTGCCAGCAGCTTATATAGTCAGCCCCAGCATTTG.

There are many counts of this clonotype. J is TRBJ1-3 and V is TRBV6-6; 8 bases are shared with TRBD1. This CDR3 region has 16 residues. V gave up 4 bases and J gave up 0 bases; unmatched junction bases: 5. CDR1 is MNHNY and CDR2 is SVGAGI in the germline V gene (reference sequence). The CDR3 sequence is CASSSTGGDSGNTIYF. DNA for the CDR3: TGTGCCAGCAGTTCAACAGGGGGGGACTCTGGAAACACCATATATTTT.

This clonotype has a count of ten or more. This chain joins TRBV12-3 or TRBV12-4 and TRBJ2-2; 7 nucleotides line up with TRBD1. This CDR3 is built from 14 residues. V trimming: 1 base; J trimming: 6 bases; junction bases outside the gene matches: 2. CDR3 protein: CASSLGDRAGELFF. DNA of the CDR3: TGTGCCAGCAGTTTAGGTGACAGGGCCGGGGAGCTGTTTTTT.

This clonotype was seen a handful of times. The chain is built from TRBV20-1 and TRBJ2-3; TRBD2 matches 10 bases. V lost 5 bases, J lost 3 bases, and 5 bases stayed unmatched. The germline CDR1 and CDR2 sequences are DFQATT and SNEGSKA (reference sequence). The CDR3 is 14 residues long. Here the CDR3 reads CSALSGGQTDTQYF. In nucleotides, the CDR3 is TGCAGTGCTCTTAGCGGGGGGCAGACAGATACGCAGTATTTT.

Ten or more counts support this clonotype. The rearrangement joins TRBV4-2 to TRBJ2-7; 8 bases map to TRBD2. Losses at the gene ends were 3 bases for V and 0 bases for J; bases not matched to a gene: 4. This CDR3 is built from 15 residues. Germline V gene data show CDR1 as LGHNA and CDR2 as YNFKEQ. The DNA of the CDR3 is TGTGCCAGCAGCCATAGCGGGGAGAGCTCCTACGAGCAGTACTTC. Amino acids: CASSHSGESSYEQYF.